These T cell receptor beta chains were read from a single sample in a study of radiation and T cells in renal cell carcinoma. Using immunoSEQ multiplex PCR, the repertoire was profiled, and TCRdb retains in-frame clones only, with some absent. The repertoire holds 60,000 to 95,000 clones, with approximately 87% as singletons. Sequencing was performed on blood, taken from a patient whose treatment included radiotherapy and nephrectomy. Receptor source: a woman aged 55-69 years with renal cell carcinoma. CDR3s include the opening cysteine and the closing phenylalanine or tryptophan. The order of the fields is D gene, V gene, J gene, clone size, CDR3 DNA, CDR3 protein. The D gene is left open where the match is weak. Some rows have no size entry. The others give once, few or many, or a class for an expanded clone.

TRBD1,TRBV19,TRBJ1-1,once,TGTGCCAGTAGTCTACAGGGGGGAGTCACTGAAGCTTTCTTT,CASSLQGGVTEAFF
-,TRBV19,TRBJ2-5,-,TGTGCCAGTAGTATAGTTTTTGCAGGAAGTGGGACCCAGTACTTC,CASSIVFAGSGTQYF
-,TRBV21-1,TRBJ1-3,-,TGTGCCAGCAGCAAAGTTAGTGATCGTCCAGGGCCCGATAATGCCGGAAACACCATATATTTT,CASSKVSDRPGPDNAGNTIYF
TRBD1,TRBV19,TRBJ1-3,-,TGTGCCAGTACAAGTACAGGGGGATACTCTGGAAACACCATATATTTT,CASTSTGGYSGNTIYF
-,TRBV7-9,TRBJ2-1,-,TGTGCCAGCAGCAGAGACAGCAATGAGCAGTTCTTC,CASSRDSNEQFF
-,TRBV6-6,TRBJ1-6,few,TGTGCCAGCAGTTACTCGCGCGCGGGGAATTCACCCCTCCACTTT,CASSYSRAGNSPLHF
TRBD1,TRBV6-5,TRBJ1-5,-,TGTGCCAGCAGTTCGACAGGGGGACAGCCCCAGCATTTT,CASSSTGGQPQHF
TRBD1,TRBV7-2,TRBJ2-5,-,TGTGCCAGCAGGGGGACAGCCCAAGAGACCCAGTACTTC,CASRGTAQETQYF
-,TRBV15,TRBJ1-1,-,TGTGCCACCAGCAGAGTAGACAGACATGAAGCTTTCTTT,CATSRVDRHEAFF
-,TRBV18,TRBJ1-4,-,TGTGCCAGTTCTTCTGCCCCCAATGAAAAACTGTTTTTT,CASSSAPNEKLFF
TRBD1,TRBV5-1,TRBJ1-2,-,TGCGCCAGCAGCTTCCGCCGAGGACAGGACTATGGCTACACCTTC,CASSFRRGQDYGYTF
-,TRBV28,TRBJ1-2,-,TGTGCCACCTCGTCGGCGGGTTACTATGGCTACACCTTC,CATSSAGYYGYTF
-,TRBV19,TRBJ2-5,-,TGTGCCAGTGGGTTGACAGTTCAAGAGACCCAGTACTTC,CASGLTVQETQYF
-,TRBV6-1,TRBJ1-1,-,TGTGCCAGCAGTGAAGGGCAGATGGGCACTGAAGCTTTCTTT,CASSEGQMGTEAFF
-,TRBV5-4,TRBJ2-2,-,TGTGCCAGCAGCTTGGCGCCGAATACCGGGGAGCTGTTTTTT,CASSLAPNTGELFF